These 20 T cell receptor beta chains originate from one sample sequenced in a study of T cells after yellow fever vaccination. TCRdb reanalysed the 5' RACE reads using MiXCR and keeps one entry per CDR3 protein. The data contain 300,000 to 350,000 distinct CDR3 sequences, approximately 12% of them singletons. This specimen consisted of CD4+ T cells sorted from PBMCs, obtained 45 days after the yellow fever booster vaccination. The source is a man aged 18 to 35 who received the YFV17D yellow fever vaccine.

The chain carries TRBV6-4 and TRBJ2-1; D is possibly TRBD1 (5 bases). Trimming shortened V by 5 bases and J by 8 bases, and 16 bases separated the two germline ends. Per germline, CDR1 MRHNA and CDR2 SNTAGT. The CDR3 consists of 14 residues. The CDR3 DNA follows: TGTGCCAGCAGTATCTCTCAGGGTAGGGATGAGCAGTTCTTC. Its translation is CASSISQGRDEQFF.

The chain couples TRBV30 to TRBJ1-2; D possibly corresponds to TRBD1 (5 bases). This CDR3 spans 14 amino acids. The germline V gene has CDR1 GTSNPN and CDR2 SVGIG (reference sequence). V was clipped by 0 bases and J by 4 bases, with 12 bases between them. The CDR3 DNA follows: TGTGCCTGGAGTGTGGGGGAACGCCCCTATGGCTACACCTTC. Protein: CAWSVGERPYGYTF. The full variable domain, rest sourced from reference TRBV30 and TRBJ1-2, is SQTIHQWPATLVQPVGSPLSLECTVEGTSNPNLYWYRQAAGRGLQLLFYSVGIGQISSEVPQNLSASRPQDRQFILSSKKLLLSDSGFYLCAWSVGERPYGYTFGSGTRLTVV.

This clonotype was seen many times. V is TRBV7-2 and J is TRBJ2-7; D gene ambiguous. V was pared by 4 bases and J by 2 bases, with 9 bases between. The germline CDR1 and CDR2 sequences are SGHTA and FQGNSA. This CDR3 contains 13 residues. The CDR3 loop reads CASSSTPTYEQYF. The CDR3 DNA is TGTGCCAGCAGCTCCACCCCCACCTACGAGCAGTACTTC. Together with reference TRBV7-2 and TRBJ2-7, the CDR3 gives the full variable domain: GAGVSQSPSNKVTEKGKDVELRCDPISGHTALYWYRQSLGQGLEFLIYFQGNSAPDKSGLPSDRFSAERTGGSVSTLTIQRTQQEDSAVYLCASSSTPTYEQYFGPGTRLTVT.

CDR3 nucleotides: TGTGCCAGCAGCTTTACAGGGACGGAACTGTTTTTT. Protein product: CASSFTGTELFF. The rearrangement uses TRBV7-2 and TRBJ1-4; tentative D call: TRBD1 (6 bases). The CDR3 covers 12 residues. Germline V CDR1 and CDR2: SGHTA, FQGNSA. V dropped 3 bases and J dropped 12 bases, with 11 bases sitting between them.

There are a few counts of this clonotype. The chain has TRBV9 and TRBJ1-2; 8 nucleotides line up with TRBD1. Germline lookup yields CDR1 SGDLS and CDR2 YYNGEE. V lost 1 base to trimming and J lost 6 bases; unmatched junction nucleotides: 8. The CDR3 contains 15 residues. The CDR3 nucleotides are TGTGCCAGCAGCGTACCCCGACAGGGGTGGCATGGCTACACCTTC. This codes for CASSVPRQGWHGYTF. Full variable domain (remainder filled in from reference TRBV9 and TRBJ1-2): DSGVTQTPKHLITATGQRVTLRCSPRSGDLSVYWYQQSLDQGLQFLIQYYNGEERAKGNILERFSAQQFPDLHSELNLSSLELGDSALYFCASSVPRQGWHGYTFGSGTRLTVV.

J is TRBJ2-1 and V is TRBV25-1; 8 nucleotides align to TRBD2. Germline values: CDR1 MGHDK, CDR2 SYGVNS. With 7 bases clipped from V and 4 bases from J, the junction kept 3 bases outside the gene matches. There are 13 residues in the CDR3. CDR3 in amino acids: CASTGGPYNEQFF. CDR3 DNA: TGTGCCAGCACGGGGGGGCCGTACAATGAGCAGTTCTTC.

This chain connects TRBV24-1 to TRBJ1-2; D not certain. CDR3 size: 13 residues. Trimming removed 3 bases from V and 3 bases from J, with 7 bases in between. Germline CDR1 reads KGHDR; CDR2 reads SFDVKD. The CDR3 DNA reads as TGTGCCACCAGTGATCCCTCGTACTATGGCTACACCTTC. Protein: CATSDPSYYGYTF.

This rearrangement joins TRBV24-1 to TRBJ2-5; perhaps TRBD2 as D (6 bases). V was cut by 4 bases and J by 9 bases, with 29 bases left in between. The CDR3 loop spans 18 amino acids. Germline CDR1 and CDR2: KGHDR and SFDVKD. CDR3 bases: TGTGCCACCAGTGAACAAAAAAGGCGGGAACCCAGAGGGCTGTCCCAGTACTTC. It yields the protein CATSEQKRREPRGLSQYF.

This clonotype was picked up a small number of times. The CDR3 region has the DNA TGCGCCAGCCGGGACAGGGGGCAGACCGGGGAGCTGTTTTTT. Translated, it gives CASRDRGQTGELFF. The V call is TRBV5-1, the J call TRBJ2-2; TRBD1 matches 12 bases. The J segment lost 5 bases and the V segment lost 7 bases, leaving 3 bases of the junction unmatched. Germline CDR1 SGHRS, CDR2 YFSETQ. The CDR3 consists of 14 residues.

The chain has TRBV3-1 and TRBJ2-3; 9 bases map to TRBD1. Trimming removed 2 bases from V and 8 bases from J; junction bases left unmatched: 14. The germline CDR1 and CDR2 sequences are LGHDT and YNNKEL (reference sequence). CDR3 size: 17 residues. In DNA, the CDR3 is TGTGCCAGCAGCCAACGGACAGGGGCCACCAGCATTGCTACGCAGTATTTT. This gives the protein CASSQRTGATSIATQYF.

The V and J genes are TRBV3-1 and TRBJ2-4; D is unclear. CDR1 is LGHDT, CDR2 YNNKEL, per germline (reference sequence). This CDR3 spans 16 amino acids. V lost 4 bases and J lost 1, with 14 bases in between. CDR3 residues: CASSPPMSSAKNIQYF. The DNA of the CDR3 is TGTGCCAGCAGCCCGCCGATGAGCTCTGCCAAAAACATTCAGTACTTC.

CDR3 region: CASSITRVFSTDTQYF. In DNA, the CDR3 is TGTGCCAGTAGTATAACCAGGGTTTTCAGCACAGATACGCAGTATTTT. V gene TRBV19 combines with J gene TRBJ2-3; possibly TRBD1 for D (5 bases). Germline V gene sequence: CDR1 LNHDA, CDR2 SQIVND (reference sequence). The CDR3 runs to 16 residues. Trimming shortened V by 2 bases and J by 0 bases, and 12 bases separated the two germline ends.

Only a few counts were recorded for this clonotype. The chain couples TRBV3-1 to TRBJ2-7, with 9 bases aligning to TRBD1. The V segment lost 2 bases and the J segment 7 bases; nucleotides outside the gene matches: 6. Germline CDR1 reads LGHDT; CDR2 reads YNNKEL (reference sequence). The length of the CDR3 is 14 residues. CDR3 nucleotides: TGTGCCAGCAGCCAACGGGACAGGGTAAGGGAGCAGTACTTC. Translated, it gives CASSQRDRVREQYF.

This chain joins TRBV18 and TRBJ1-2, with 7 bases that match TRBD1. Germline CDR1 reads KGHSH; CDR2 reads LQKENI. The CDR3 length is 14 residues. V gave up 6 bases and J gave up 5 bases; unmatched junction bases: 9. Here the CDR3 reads CASSLDRAIYGYTF. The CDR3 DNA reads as TGTGCCAGCTCTCTCGACAGGGCCATATATGGCTACACCTTC.

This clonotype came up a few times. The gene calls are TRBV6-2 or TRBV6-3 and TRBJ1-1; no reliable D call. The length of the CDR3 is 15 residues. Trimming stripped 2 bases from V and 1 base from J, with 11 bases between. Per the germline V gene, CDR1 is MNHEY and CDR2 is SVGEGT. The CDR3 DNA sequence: TGTGCCAGCAGTTACGGACGGCTCGGGAACACTGAAGCTTTCTTT. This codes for CASSYGRLGNTEAFF.

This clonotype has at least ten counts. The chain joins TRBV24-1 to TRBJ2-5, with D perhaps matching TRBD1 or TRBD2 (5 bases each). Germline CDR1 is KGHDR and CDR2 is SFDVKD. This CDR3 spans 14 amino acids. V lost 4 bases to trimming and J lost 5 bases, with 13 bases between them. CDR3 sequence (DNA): TGTGCCACCAGTGAGTTGGGACCGGTGGAGACCCAGTACTTC. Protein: CATSELGPVETQYF.

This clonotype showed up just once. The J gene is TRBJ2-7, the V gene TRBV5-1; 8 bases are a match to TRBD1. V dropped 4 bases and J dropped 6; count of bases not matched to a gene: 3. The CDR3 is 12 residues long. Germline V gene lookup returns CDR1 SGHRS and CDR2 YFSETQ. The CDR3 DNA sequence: TGCGCCAGCAGCGCCAGGGGGCCCGAGCAGTACTTC. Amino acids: CASSARGPEQYF.

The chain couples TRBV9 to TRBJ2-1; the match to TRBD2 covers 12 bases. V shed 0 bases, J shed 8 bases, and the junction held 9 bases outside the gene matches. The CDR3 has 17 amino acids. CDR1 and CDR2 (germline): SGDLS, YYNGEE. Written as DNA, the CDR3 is TGTGCCAGCAGCGTAGGGCTAGCGGGGGGGCTGGTCGATGAGCAGTTCTTC. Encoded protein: CASSVGLAGGLVDEQFF.

CDR3 region: CASSQPSTTEAFF. The CDR3 nucleotides read TGCGCCAGCAGCCAACCCAGCACTACTGAAGCTTTCTTT. The chain recombines TRBV4-1 with TRBJ1-1; unclear D gene. V lost 2 bases and J lost 5, with 9 bases in between. The CDR3 consists of 13 residues. The germline V gene has CDR1 MGHRA and CDR2 YSYEKL.

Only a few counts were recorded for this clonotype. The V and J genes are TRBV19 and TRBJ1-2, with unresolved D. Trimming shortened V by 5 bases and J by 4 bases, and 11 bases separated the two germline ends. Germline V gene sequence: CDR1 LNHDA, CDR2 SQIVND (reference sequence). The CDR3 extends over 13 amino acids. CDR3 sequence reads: CASSEANFYGYTF. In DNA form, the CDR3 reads TGTGCCAGTAGTGAAGCCAATTTCTATGGCTACACCTTC.